These 26 T cell receptor beta chains were sequenced from one sample in a study of regulatory T cells in long-lasting Graves disease. Time point in this sample: newly diagnosed GD, antithyroid drugs for less than 3 months. The TCR library was made from RNA extracted from PBMCs. For TCR beta, libraries came from iRepertoire HTBI primers and Arm-PCR of CDR3 regions. TCRdb processed the multiplex PCR reads anew with MiXCR; each CDR3 protein has one entry. The table shows approximately 490,000 distinct CDR3 sequences, with around 15% occurring only once. The sample was also reused in another study, on T cells in Graves' hyperthyroidism and ophthalmopathy.

Sample: peripheral blood mononuclear cells (PBMCs), taken at new diagnosis, from a patient treated with antithyroid drugs. The receptors were sampled from a man aged 40-55 years with Graves disease.

The gene calls are TRBV14 and TRBJ2-3, with D uncertain. Germline V lookup: CDR1 SGHDN, CDR2 FVKESK. This CDR3 has 15 amino acids. With 4 bases removed from V and 6 bases from J, the gap between germline ends came to 17 bases. CDR3 nucleotides: TGTGCCAGCAGCCGAGGACGCCCCCAGATGGATACGCAGTATTTT. It encodes CASSRGRPQMDTQYF.

This clonotype showed up many times. The chain has TRBV7-3 and TRBJ2-1; TRBD2 aligns across 10 bases. Losses at the gene ends were 3 bases for V and 7 bases for J; bases not matched to a gene: 6. Germline lookup yields CDR1 SGHTA and CDR2 FQGTGA. This CDR3 is built from 15 residues. The CDR3 region is CASSFPSGRVNEQFF. The CDR3 bases are TGTGCCAGCAGCTTTCCTAGCGGGAGAGTAAATGAGCAGTTCTTC.

V and J are TRBV2 and TRBJ1-1; TRBD1 is a possible D gene (5 bases). Germline V gives CDR1 SNHLY, CDR2 FYNNEI. The V end was cut by 6 bases, the J end by 5 bases, with 13 bases between. The length of the CDR3 is 13 residues. The CDR3 sequence: CASRLGEQTEAFF. For the CDR3, the DNA is TGTGCCAGCAGGCTAGGGGAGCAGACTGAAGCTTTCTTT.

CDR3 in DNA: TGCGCCAGCAGCTTGGCCCCGGGAGTAGACTCAGATACGCAGTATTTT. It is translated as CASSLAPGVDSDTQYF. The chain employs TRBV5-1 and TRBJ2-3, with TRBD2 as a possible D gene (6 bases). The CDR3 is 16 amino acids. The V end lost 0 bases, the J end lost 4 bases, and 15 bases lay between the germline ends. Germline CDR1 reads SGHRS; CDR2 reads YFSETQ. Filled out from reference TRBV5-1 and TRBJ2-3, the complete variable domain reads KAGVTQTPRYLIKTRGQQVTLSCSPISGHRSVSWYQQTPGQGLQFLFEYFSETQRNKGNFPGRFSGRQFSNSRSEMNVSTLELGDSALYLCASSLAPGVDSDTQYFGPGTRLTVL.

This clonotype was picked up many times. The rearrangement links TRBV27 to TRBJ2-1; TRBD2 might be the D (5 bases). Deletions cut 2 bases from V and 7 bases from J, with 12 bases between. The CDR3 totals 14 residues. Germline V gene data show CDR1 as MNHEY and CDR2 as SMNVEV (reference sequence). CDR3 in DNA: TGTGCCAGCAGTTTAGCAGGAACGGGAAATGAGCAGTTCTTC. This gives the protein CASSLAGTGNEQFF.

Many counts were recorded for this clonotype. The V call is TRBV12-3 or TRBV12-4, the J call TRBJ1-5; D might be TRBD1 (6 bases). Trimming took 2 bases from V and 0 from J, leaving 8 bases between them. The CDR3 spans 15 residues. The CDR3, as DNA: TGTGCCAGCAGTTTACGACAGGTTAGCAATCAGCCCCAGCATTTT. Translation gives CASSLRQVSNQPQHF.

This clonotype has a count of ten or more. V gene TRBV3-1 combines with J gene TRBJ2-3, with 8 bases identical to TRBD2. The V and J ends lost 2 bases and 4 bases, in that order; junction bases with no gene match: 8. The CDR3 is made up of 16 amino acids. Germline CDR1 reads LGHDT; CDR2 reads YNNKEL (reference sequence). The CDR3 DNA reads TGTGCCAGCAGCCAAACTACTAGCGGTGGGGCAGATACGCAGTATTTT. This gives the protein CASSQTTSGGADTQYF.

This clonotype was observed a few times. The rearrangement links TRBV25-1 to TRBJ2-2; no clear D. Per the germline V gene, CDR1 is MGHDK and CDR2 is SYGVNS. The CDR3 consists of 14 residues. V lost 5 bases, J lost 0 bases, and 7 bases lay in between. DNA for the CDR3: TGTGCCAGCAGTCCGGCAGCGAACACCGGGGAGCTGTTTTTT. Encoded protein: CASSPAANTGELFF.

This clonotype was observed many times. The chain joins TRBV24-1 to TRBJ1-2; no clear D gene. Germline CDR1 reads KGHDR; CDR2 reads SFDVKD. V shed 1 base and J shed 4 bases, with 9 bases lying between them. This CDR3 contains 14 residues. CDR3 region: CATSDFRTTYGYTF. DNA of the CDR3: TGTGCCACCAGTGATTTTAGGACGACCTATGGCTACACCTTC.

This clonotype was detected only a few times. V usage is TRBV12-3 or TRBV12-4 and J usage is TRBJ2-3; D is unclear. The CDR3 is 13 residues long. V was shortened by 3 bases and J by 1 base, with 5 bases between the two germline ends. Here the CDR3 DNA reads TGTGCCAGCAGTTTGTGGGGCACAGATACGCAGTATTTT. Encoded protein: CASSLWGTDTQYF.

This clonotype was seen a few times. V gene TRBV4-1 combines with J gene TRBJ1-1; 10 bases map to TRBD1. Germline V gene sequence: CDR1 MGHRA, CDR2 YSYEKL. The CDR3 is 16 amino acids. V shed 1 base and J 5 bases; nucleotides not matched to a gene: 7. The CDR3 here is CASSQGQGALGTEAFF. CDR3 DNA: TGCGCCAGCAGCCAAGGACAGGGGGCGTTGGGAACTGAAGCTTTCTTT.

This clonotype was seen repeatedly, ten times or more. The rearrangement uses TRBV2 and TRBJ2-5; TRBD1 agrees at 7 bases. The CDR3 spans 11 residues. The germline V gene encodes CDR1 SNHLY and CDR2 FYNNEI. With V trimmed by 6 bases and J by 13 bases, 8 bases remained unmatched. The CDR3 loop reads CASRRTGFTYF. CDR3 coding DNA: TGTGCCAGCAGGAGGACAGGTTTCACGTACTTC.

The sample holds many counts of this clonotype. The V call is TRBV2, the J call TRBJ2-5; D not resolved. There are 12 residues in the CDR3. Germline CDR1 is SNHLY and CDR2 is FYNNEI. V lost 7 bases to trimming and J lost 2 bases, with 8 bases between them. CDR3 sequence: CASKSGQETQYF. The CDR3 nucleotides read TGTGCCAGCAAGTCCGGACAAGAGACCCAGTACTTC.

This clonotype was seen only a few times. This clone may be a read error of a much larger clone one base away. V gene TRBV2 combines with J gene TRBJ2-7, with a weak D call TRBD2 (5 bases). The V end lost 7 bases, the J end lost 5 bases, and 18 bases lay between the germline ends. The CDR3 covers 14 residues. From germline, CDR1 is SNHLY and CDR2 FYNNEI. CDR3 coding DNA: TGTGCCAGCAAATCGTACAGTACTAGAGACGAGCAGTACTTC. Protein: CASKSYSTRDEQYF. Full variable domain (rest looked up from reference TRBV2 and TRBJ2-7): EPEVTQTPSHQVTQMGQEVILRCVPISNHLYFYWYRQILGQKVEFLVSFYNNEISEKSEIFDDQFSVERPDGSNFTLKIRSTKLEDSAMYFCASKSYSTRDEQYFGPGTRLTVT.

This clonotype was seen repeatedly, ten times or more. The chain carries TRBV28 and TRBJ2-1; 12 bases fit TRBD2. Unmatched junction bases numbered 8, after V lost 5 bases and J lost 3 bases. This CDR3 has 17 amino acids. In germline, CDR1 is MDHEN, CDR2 SYDVKM. The CDR3 is CASSHGVTSGSYNEQFF. CDR3 coding DNA: TGTGCCAGCAGTCATGGGGTGACTAGCGGGAGCTACAATGAGCAGTTCTTC. The complete variable domain, with remaining parts taken from reference TRBV28 and TRBJ2-1, reads DVKVTQSSRYLVKRTGEKVFLECVQDMDHENMFWYRQDPGLGLRLIYFSYDVKMKEKGDIPEGYSVSREKKERFSLILESASTNQTSMYLCASSHGVTSGSYNEQFFGPGTRLTVL.

The V gene is TRBV19, the J gene TRBJ1-2; TRBD1 aligns across 10 bases. With 5 bases clipped from V and 4 bases from J, the junction kept 7 bases outside the gene matches. This CDR3 is built from 15 residues. CDR1 is LNHDA and CDR2 is SQIVND in the germline V gene (reference sequence). This CDR3 is CASSDPGQGSYGYTF. Written as DNA, the CDR3 is TGTGCCAGTAGTGACCCGGGACAGGGGAGCTATGGCTACACCTTC. Variable domain in full (rest from reference TRBV19 and TRBJ1-2): DGGITQSPKYLFRKEGQNVTLSCEQNLNHDAMYWYRQDPGQGLRLIYYSQIVNDFQKGDIAEGYSVSREKKESFPLTVTSAQKNPTAFYLCASSDPGQGSYGYTFGSGTRLTVV.

The table lists this clonotype with many counts. The CDR3 protein is CSARATVSYEQYF. The CDR3 DNA sequence: TGCAGTGCTAGGGCGACAGTCTCCTACGAGCAGTACTTC. The chain couples TRBV20-1 to TRBJ2-7; possibly TRBD1 for D (5 bases). V shed 3 bases and J shed 0 bases, with 9 bases lying between them. Looked up from germline, CDR1 is DFQATT and CDR2 is SNEGSKA (reference sequence). This CDR3 has 13 residues.

The chain combines TRBV12-3 or TRBV12-4 with TRBJ2-3; 14 bases match TRBD2. This CDR3 spans 18 amino acids. J lost 0 bases, V lost 7 bases, and 9 bases had no gene match. The CDR3 spells CASNSPGLAGASTDTQYF. The CDR3 bases are TGTGCCAGCAACTCACCGGGACTAGCGGGAGCCAGCACAGATACGCAGTATTTT.

This clonotype was observed a handful of times. This sequence joins TRBV7-3 and TRBJ2-1; D unresolved. The ends were cut back, 0 bases at V and 8 bases at J, with 8 bases in the middle. Germline lookup yields CDR1 SGHTA and CDR2 FQGTGA. The CDR3 loop spans 13 amino acids. CDR3 sequence reads: CASSLTYLDEQFF. The CDR3 bases are TGTGCCAGCAGCTTAACGTACCTGGATGAGCAGTTCTTC.

Note on this clonotype: With only one base between it and a far larger clone, this is likely a read error. The chain recombines TRBV6-5 with TRBJ2-1; 8 nucleotides match TRBD2. The germline V gene encodes CDR1 MNHEY and CDR2 SVGAGI. CDR3 length equals 16 residues. The CDR3 loop is CASSLAGGASCNEQFF. The CDR3 DNA is TGTGCCAGCAGTTTGGCGGGAGGCGCCTCCTGCAATGAGCAGTTCTTC.

This clonotype was observed a handful of times. The chain uses TRBV5-1 and TRBJ2-2, with a weak D call TRBD2 (6 bases). The CDR3 sequence is 12 residues long. Germline values: CDR1 SGHRS, CDR2 YFSETQ. V dropped 6 bases and J dropped 7 bases, with 10 bases sitting between them. This CDR3 reads CASTRGSGELFF. CDR3 nucleotides: TGCGCCAGCACTCGGGGGAGCGGGGAGCTGTTTTTT. The complete variable domain, with remaining parts taken from reference TRBV5-1 and TRBJ2-2, reads KAGVTQTPRYLIKTRGQQVTLSCSPISGHRSVSWYQQTPGQGLQFLFEYFSETQRNKGNFPGRFSGRQFSNSRSEMNVSTLELGDSALYLCASTRGSGELFFGEGSRLTVL.

This rearrangement joins TRBV9 to TRBJ2-4, with 8 bases lining up with TRBD1. The CDR3 has 15 residues. V gave up 4 bases and J gave up 8 bases; unmatched junction bases: 11. Germline CDR1 and CDR2: SGDLS and YYNGEE. This CDR3 is CASSLGDRGFHIQYF. DNA of the CDR3: TGTGCCAGCAGCCTTGGTGACAGGGGTTTTCACATTCAGTACTTC.

CDR3 sequence (DNA): TGTGCCAGCAGCTTATTAGGGGGGCAGAGTACTGAAGCTTTCTTT. Its protein product is CASSLLGGQSTEAFF. This chain uses TRBV7-3 with TRBJ1-1; D is possibly TRBD1 (6 bases). Germline V lookup: CDR1 SGHTA, CDR2 FQGTGA. CDR3 length: 15 amino acids. The V end lost 2 bases, the J end lost 5 bases, and 15 bases lay between the germline ends.

As regards this clonotype: Given a much more abundant clone one base away, this may be a read error. Without the conserved terminal phenylalanine or tryptophan, this CDR3 likely stems from a read error. This sequence joins TRBV13 and TRBJ2-3; D is tentatively TRBD1 or TRBD2 (6 bases each). The CDR3 covers 15 residues. Germline CDR1 reads PRHDT; CDR2 reads FYEKMQ (reference sequence). With 6 bases removed from V and 4 bases from J, the gap between germline ends came to 17 bases. For the CDR3, the DNA is TGTGCCAGCAGATCCCAAGGGGGAGGCGCAGATACGCAGTATTCT. It is translated as CASRSQGGGADTQYS.

This clonotype was seen many times. The chain carries TRBV10-3 and TRBJ2-3, with D perhaps matching TRBD2 (6 bases). Deletions cut 8 bases from V and 0 bases from J, with 6 bases between. Per the germline V gene, CDR1 is ENHRY and CDR2 is SYGVKD. The CDR3 loop spans 12 amino acids. The CDR3 nucleotides are TGTGCCATCGGAGGGAGCACAGATACGCAGTATTTT. Its translation: CAIGGSTDTQYF.

This clonotype has a count of ten or more. The rearrangement joins TRBV6-1 to TRBJ2-7; 9 nucleotides line up with TRBD1. From germline, CDR1 is MNHNS and CDR2 SASEGT. Trimming removed 6 bases from V and 0 bases from J; junction bases left unmatched: 6. This CDR3 is built from 15 residues. The CDR3 protein is CASRRGTGSSYEQYF. In DNA form, the CDR3 reads TGTGCCAGCAGAAGAGGGACAGGGAGCTCCTACGAGCAGTACTTC.